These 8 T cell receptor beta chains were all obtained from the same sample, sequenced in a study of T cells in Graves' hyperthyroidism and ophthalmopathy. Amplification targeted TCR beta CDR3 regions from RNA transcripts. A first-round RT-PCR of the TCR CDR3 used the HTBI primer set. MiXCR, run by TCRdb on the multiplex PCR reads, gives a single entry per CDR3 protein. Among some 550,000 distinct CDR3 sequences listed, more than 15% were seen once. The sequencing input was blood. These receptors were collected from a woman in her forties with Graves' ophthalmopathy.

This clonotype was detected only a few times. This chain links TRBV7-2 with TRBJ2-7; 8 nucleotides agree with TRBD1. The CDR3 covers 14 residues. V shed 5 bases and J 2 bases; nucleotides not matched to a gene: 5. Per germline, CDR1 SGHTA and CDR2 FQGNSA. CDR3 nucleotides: TGTGCCAGCAGCAAAGGACAGGGCCCCTACGAGCAGTACTTC. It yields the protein CASSKGQGPYEQYF.

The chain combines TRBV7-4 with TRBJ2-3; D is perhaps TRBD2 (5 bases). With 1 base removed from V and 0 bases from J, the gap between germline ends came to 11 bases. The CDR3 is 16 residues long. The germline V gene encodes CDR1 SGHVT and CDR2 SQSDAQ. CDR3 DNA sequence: TGTGCCAGCAGCTTAGGGCTAGCTCTAAGCACAGATACGCAGTATTTT. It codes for CASSLGLALSTDTQYF.

The CDR3 here is CASRDIANYGYTF. CDR3 bases: TGTGCCAGCCGGGACATCGCTAACTATGGCTACACCTTC. The chain carries TRBV6-2 or TRBV6-3 and TRBJ1-2; the D gene is possibly TRBD1 (6 bases). Germline-derived CDR1 and CDR2 are MNHEY and SVGEGT. Trimming pared 8 bases from V and 0 bases from J, leaving 10 bases between. This CDR3 comprises 13 residues.

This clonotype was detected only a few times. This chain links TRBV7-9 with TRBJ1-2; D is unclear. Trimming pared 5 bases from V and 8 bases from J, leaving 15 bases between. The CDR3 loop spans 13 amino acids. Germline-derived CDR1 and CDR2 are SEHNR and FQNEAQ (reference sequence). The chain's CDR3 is CASSVGTIEGYTF. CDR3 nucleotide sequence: TGTGCCAGCAGCGTGGGCACGATCGAGGGCTACACCTTC. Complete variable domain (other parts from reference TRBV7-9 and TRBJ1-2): DTGVSQNPRHKITKRGQNVTFRCDPISEHNRLYWYRQTLGQGPEFLTYFQNEAQLEKSRLLSDRFSAERPKGSFSTLEIQRTEQGDSAMYLCASSVGTIEGYTFGSGTRLTVV.

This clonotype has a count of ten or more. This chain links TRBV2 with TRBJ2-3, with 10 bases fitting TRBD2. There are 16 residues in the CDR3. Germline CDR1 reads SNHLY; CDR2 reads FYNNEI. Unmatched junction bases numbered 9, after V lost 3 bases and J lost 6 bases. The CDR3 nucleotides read TGTGCCAGCAGTGACGGCCGCTGGACTAGCGGCGATACGCAGTATTTT. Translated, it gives CASSDGRWTSGDTQYF.

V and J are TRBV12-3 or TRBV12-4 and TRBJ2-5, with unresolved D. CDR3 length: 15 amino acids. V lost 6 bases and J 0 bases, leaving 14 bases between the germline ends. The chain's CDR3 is CASSLEQTNQETQYF. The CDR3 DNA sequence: TGTGCCAGCAGCCTGGAACAGACAAACCAAGAGACCCAGTACTTC.

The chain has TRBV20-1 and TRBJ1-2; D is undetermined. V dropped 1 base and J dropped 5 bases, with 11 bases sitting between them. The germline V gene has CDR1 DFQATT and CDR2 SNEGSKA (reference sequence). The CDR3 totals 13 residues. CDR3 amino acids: CSARGGNEYGYTF. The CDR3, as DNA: TGCAGTGCTAGAGGAGGGAATGAGTATGGCTACACCTTC.

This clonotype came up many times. CDR3 coding DNA: TGTGCCAGCAGCTCCAACCACAACAATGAGCAGTTCTTC. Its translation: CASSSNHNNEQFF. This chain uses TRBV11-2 with TRBJ2-1; D remains ambiguous. The CDR3 sequence is 13 residues long. Germline V CDR1 and CDR2: SGHAT, FQNNGV. V was shortened by 4 bases and J by 5 bases, with 9 bases between the two germline ends.